The text below deals with one TCR beta chain. Its antigen specificity is not known. Within one base of it there is no much larger clone, and no base qualities were kept. This sample was taken from a study of CD8 T cells in ankylosing spondylitis (dated by TCRdb to about 2017). The study in broad terms: The study set out to find disease-linked TCR variants by profiling T cell receptor beta repertoires in ankylosing spondylitis patients and healthy donors. Peripheral blood was sampled, and synovial fluid was additionally collected from ankylosing spondylitis patients. The full study cohort was made up of about 24 ankylosing spondylitis patients and 108 healthy donors.

Sequencing was performed on an Illumina HiSeq 2500. Quantitative 5'-RACE with molecular barcodes was used to prepare TCR beta libraries. Turning to the authors' computational methods: Disease-linked TCR variants were identified with a new computational method built on a probabilistic model of VDJ rearrangement. The public reads were reanalyzed by TCRdb: fastp trimming at Q25, MiXCR alignment, in-frame beta chains only. CDR3 protein duplicates are merged, each entry listing the most common genes and DNA. TCRdb, not the original authors, processed these V and J calls. The sample records about 320,000 distinct CDR3 sequences, roughly 12% of which are singletons. The ten top clones hold roughly 9% of the sample. The germline V gene sets CDR1 to SGHTA and CDR2 to FQGNSA. V is cut back by 5 bases and J by 10 bases, with 5 bases in the junction unmatched. The cysteine opens and the phenylalanine closes a CDR3 of 13 amino acids. This entry keeps only the CDR3 DNA: 39 bases, framed from base 1.

Overall results and qualifications from the work: Some of the motif variants had been reported before in the synovial fluid and blood of reactive arthritis patients, a finding that suggests common disease-initiation mechanisms. According to the report, matched synovial fluid samples from ankylosing spondylitis patients were significantly enriched for the disease-linked clones. Blood from ankylosing spondylitis patients appeared to be characterized by a TCR beta motif made up of under ten highly homologous amino acid variants. The disease-linked clones showed a CD8+ phenotype and occurred at relatively low frequencies in peripheral blood.

The sample was blood, either unsorted or a sorted T cell fraction (not recorded which). The receptor was isolated from a female donor with ankylosing spondylitis or in good health (not recorded which). The chain uses TRBV7-2 and TRBJ2-1; 10 bases in between match TRBD2. CDR3 region: CASSLQREGEQFF. The sequence in DNA is TGTGCCAGCAGCCTTCAGCGGGAGGGCGAGCAGTTCTTC. Supplemented by the reference TRBV7-2 and TRBJ2-1 proteins around the CDR3, the complete variable domain is GAGVSQSPSNKVTEKGKDVELRCDPISGHTALYWYRQSLGQGLEFLIYFQGNSAPDKSGLPSDRFSAERTGGSVSTLTIQRTQQEDSAVYLCASSLQREGEQFFGPGTRLTVL.